This TCR beta chain was profiled in a study of blood T cell repertoires in COVID-19. Here immunoSEQ multiplex PCR was the method, and the copy in TCRdb shows in-frame clones only, minus some. The repertoire has hundreds of thousands of clones, 89% of them found once; the top ten carry 3%. The sequenced sample consisted of peripheral blood. This TCR came from a woman aged 25 to 39 with COVID-19, enrolled during active disease.

CDR3 bases: TGTGCCAGTAGTGCCCTAGCGGGAAGCGAGCAGTTCTTC. This translates into CASSALAGSEQFF. The chain is built from TRBV19 and TRBJ2-1, with TRBD2 matching over 9 bases. Germline lookup yields CDR1 LNHDA and CDR2 SQIVND (reference sequence). CDR3 length: 13 residues. The ends lost 5 bases at V and 10 bases at J; junction bases unmatched: 6. Drawing the rest from reference TRBV19 and TRBJ2-1, the complete variable domain is DGGITQSPKYLFRKEGQNVTLSCEQNLNHDAMYWYRQDPGQGLRLIYYSQIVNDFQKGDIAEGYSVSREKKESFPLTVTSAQKNPTAFYLCASSALAGSEQFFGPGTRLTVL.